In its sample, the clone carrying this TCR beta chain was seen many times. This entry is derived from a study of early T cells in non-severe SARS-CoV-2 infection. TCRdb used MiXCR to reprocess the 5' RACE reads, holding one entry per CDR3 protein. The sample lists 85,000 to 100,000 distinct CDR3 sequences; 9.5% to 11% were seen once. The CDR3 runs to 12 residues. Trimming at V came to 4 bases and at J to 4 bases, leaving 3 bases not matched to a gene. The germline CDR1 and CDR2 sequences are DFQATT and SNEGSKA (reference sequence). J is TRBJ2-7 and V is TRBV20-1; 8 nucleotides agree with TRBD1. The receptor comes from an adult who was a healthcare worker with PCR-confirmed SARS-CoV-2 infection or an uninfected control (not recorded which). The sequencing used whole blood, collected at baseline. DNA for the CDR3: TGCAGTGCTACAGGGGGCAGGTACGAGCAGTACTTC. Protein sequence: CSATGGRYEQYF.